Listed here are 30 T cell receptor beta chains from one sample, sequenced in a study of T cell responses to AZD1222 COVID-19 vaccine (TCRdb year 2021). Receptor libraries were prepared by the immunoSEQ multiplex PCR assay. TCRdb re-hosts the immuneACCESS table, in-frame sequences only. Its copies lack some clones; in the studies checked, an unresolved V gene accounts for under half of them, and the cause for the rest is not known. The sample table lists about 48,000 clones, about 86% of them with a count of one. The top ten constitute 5.5% to 7% of the sample. Taken with the paper, the label for time point translates to: about 28 days (+/-7) after the second vaccine dose. Here the sequenced sample was peripheral blood, taken 28 days after the second AZD1222 dose. Every receptor here comes from an adult who received the AZD1222 COVID-19 vaccine.

The table lists this clone with a count of one. The V gene is TRBV7-2, the J gene TRBJ2-1, with unresolved D. This CDR3 has 14 amino acids. Germline CDR1 SGHTA, CDR2 FQGNSA. The ends were cut back, 5 bases at V and 1 base at J, with 9 bases in the middle. As DNA, the CDR3 is TGTGCCAGCAGCCAGGACCGGTCCTACAATGAGCAGTTCTTC. This encodes CASSQDRSYNEQFF.

The CDR3 coding sequence is TGTGCCAGCAGCTATGGACAGGGGCCCTACGAGCAGTACTTC. As protein: CASSYGQGPYEQYF. This rearrangement joins TRBV6-5 to TRBJ2-7; 9 bases fit TRBD1. Germline V gene data show CDR1 as MNHEY and CDR2 as SVGAGI. The junction had 5 bases not matched to a gene; V was cut back by 6 bases and J by 2 bases. CDR3 length: 14 residues.

The rearrangement links TRBV2 to TRBJ1-4; D gene unclear. This CDR3 comprises 12 residues. CDR1 and CDR2 from the germline V gene are SNHLY and FYNNEI. Trimming took off 7 bases at V and 4 bases at J, with 7 bases between the two ends. The DNA for the CDR3 is TGTGCCAGCACCCCTTTTAATGAAAAACTGTTTTTT. Encoded protein: CASTPFNEKLFF.

This rearrangement joins TRBV14 to TRBJ2-5; D assignment may be TRBD1 or TRBD2 (5 bases each). Trimming left V 4 bases short and J 4 bases short, with 10 bases between. The CDR3 is 13 residues long. Germline CDR1 is SGHDN and CDR2 is FVKESK. CDR3: CASSPQRGETQYF. The DNA for the CDR3 is TGTGCCAGCAGCCCCCAGAGGGGAGAGACCCAGTACTTC.

The chain combines TRBV29-1 with TRBJ1-5; the match to TRBD1 covers 7 bases. CDR3 length: 11 amino acids. Looked up from germline, CDR1 is SQVTM and CDR2 is ANQGSEA. V was pared by 4 bases and J by 11 bases, with 5 bases of the junction left unmatched. The chain's CDR3 is CSVAQGISQHF. The CDR3 DNA reads as TGCAGCGTTGCACAGGGGATATCCCAGCATTTT. The full variable domain, its missing parts supplied by reference TRBV29-1 and TRBJ1-5, is SAVISQKPSRDICQRGTSLTIQCQVDSQVTMMFWYRQQPGQSLTLIATANQGSEATYESGFVIDKFPISRPNLTFSTLTVSNMSPEDSSIYLCSVAQGISQHFGDGTRLSIL.

This chain links TRBV6-5 with TRBJ2-5, with no clear D. From germline, CDR1 is MNHEY and CDR2 SVGAGI. Trimming removed 8 bases at V and 1 base at J, with 8 bases between. The length of the CDR3 is 12 residues. The CDR3 protein is CASGRPQETQYF. The CDR3 DNA sequence: TGTGCCAGCGGGCGACCCCAAGAGACCCAGTACTTC.

V is TRBV20-1 and J is TRBJ1-6; tentative D call: TRBD1 (5 bases). Trimming cost V 3 bases and J 10 bases, with 16 bases left between them. Looked up from germline, CDR1 is DFQATT and CDR2 is SNEGSKA (reference sequence). The CDR3 totals 14 residues. The CDR3 sequence is CSASYGDGGSPLHF. The DNA of the CDR3 is TGCAGTGCTAGTTACGGAGATGGGGGATCACCCCTCCACTTT.

The chain's CDR3 is CASSLLSLVGTLGYTF. The CDR3 nucleotides are TGTGCCAGCAGTTTACTCTCTTTGGTGGGGACATTAGGCTACACCTTC. The rearrangement uses TRBV28 and TRBJ1-2; a possible D gene is TRBD1 (6 bases). Trimming removed 2 bases at V and 8 bases at J, with 21 bases between. CDR3 size: 16 residues. CDR1 and CDR2 from the germline V gene are MDHEN and SYDVKM.

This clone was recorded once. V is TRBV30 and J is TRBJ2-7; TRBD1 matches at 10 bases. This CDR3 region has 15 residues. CDR1 GTSNPN and CDR2 SVGIG come from the germline V gene (reference sequence). The J segment lost 2 bases and the V segment lost 0 bases, leaving 4 bases of the junction unmatched. As DNA, the CDR3 is TGTGCCTGGAGTGTAGGAGGACAGGGGGCCTACGAGCAGTACTTC. Protein sequence: CAWSVGGQGAYEQYF.

The rearrangement uses TRBV19 and TRBJ1-1, with 9 bases aligning to TRBD1. From germline, CDR1 is LNHDA and CDR2 SQIVND (reference sequence). This CDR3 has 15 residues. V was clipped by 6 bases and J by 4 bases; unmatched bases: 9. The CDR3 bases are TGTGCCAGTAGGGTACAGGGGGCTGAGGGCACTGAAGCTTTCTTT. This translates into CASRVQGAEGTEAFF.

The J gene is TRBJ2-2, the V gene TRBV10-3; 15 bases are shared with TRBD2. After removal of 10 bases from V and 7 bases from J, the junction contained 13 bases not matched to a gene. Germline CDR1 is ENHRY and CDR2 is SYGVKD. The CDR3 is 17 residues long. CDR3 amino acids: CATSRTSGRAFNGELFF. The CDR3 DNA reads as TGTGCCACCTCTAGGACTAGCGGGAGGGCCTTTAACGGGGAGCTGTTTTTT.

This clone appeared once. CDR3 protein: CASSLYRDREGQTQYF. The CDR3 DNA reads as TGTGCCAGCAGCTTATACCGGGACCGAGAGGGGCAGACCCAGTACTTC. The V call is TRBV7-9, the J call TRBJ2-5; either TRBD1 or TRBD2 may fit D (5 bases each). Between the trimmed V and J ends, which lost 2 bases and 6 bases, there was a span of 19 bases. Germline values: CDR1 SEHNR, CDR2 FQNEAQ (reference sequence). CDR3 length: 16 amino acids.

The chain employs TRBV21-1 and TRBJ2-3. TRBV21-1 is flagged as a pseudogene. The CDR3 contains 16 residues. The DNA for the CDR3 is TGTGCCAGCAGCCACGTTAGGGCGGCCAGCACAGATACGCAGTATTTT. Amino acids: CASSHVRAASTDTQYF.

The chain has TRBV4-3 and TRBJ2-7; a possible D gene is TRBD2 (5 bases). CDR1 LGHNA and CDR2 YSLEER come from the germline V gene. V lost 1 base and J 2 bases, leaving 6 bases between the germline ends. CDR3 length: 13 residues. Here the CDR3 DNA reads TGCGCCAGCAGCCAAGCCGGGGCCTACGAGCAGTACTTC. It encodes CASSQAGAYEQYF.

The table lists this clone with a count of one. The junction departs from germline at one end; a sequencing error may be responsible. At the DNA level, this CDR3 is encoded by other sequences in the same sample as well. The chain carries TRBV4-1 and TRBJ1-6; D unclear. The CDR3 sequence is 16 residues long. CDR1 and CDR2 from the germline V gene are MGHRA and YSYEKL. The CDR3 nucleotides read TGCGCCAGCAGCCAAGAACGAGGGAGCTATAATTCACCTCTCCACTTT. This gives the protein CASSQERGSYNSPLHF.

J is TRBJ1-1 and V is TRBV30, with D unclear. Germline-derived CDR1 and CDR2 are GTSNPN and SVGIG (reference sequence). Trimming removed 3 bases at V and 1 base at J, with 6 bases between. The CDR3 sequence is 12 residues long. The CDR3 here is CAWSQRNTEAFF. CDR3 sequence (DNA): TGTGCCTGGAGCCAGCGGAACACTGAAGCTTTCTTT.

V gene TRBV2 combines with J gene TRBJ2-2; D is unresolved. V lost 4 bases and J lost 7, with 7 bases in between. The CDR3 runs 12 residues. CDR1 and CDR2 (germline): SNHLY, FYNNEI. CDR3 nucleotide sequence: TGTGCCAGCAGTGTGGAGAGCGGGGAGCTGTTTTTT. The encoded protein is CASSVESGELFF.

This clone turned up a few times. The chain recombines TRBV7-9 with TRBJ2-3; no clear D. With 11 bases removed from V and 1 base from J, the gap between germline ends came to 16 bases. CDR1 is SEHNR, CDR2 FQNEAQ, per germline (reference sequence). The CDR3 runs 14 residues. CDR3 in amino acids: CASAEVRGTDTQYF. The CDR3, as DNA: TGTGCCTCCGCTGAAGTGCGCGGCACAGATACGCAGTATTTT.

The chain joins TRBV28 to TRBJ2-7, with D tentatively TRBD1 (6 bases). The CDR3 length is 15 residues. Germline lookup yields CDR1 MDHEN and CDR2 SYDVKM. V was clipped by 5 bases and J by 0 bases, with 14 bases between them. The CDR3 reads CASSPGRGSSYEQYF. The CDR3, as DNA: TGTGCCAGCAGTCCCGGCAGGGGCAGCTCCTACGAGCAGTACTTC.

This chain joins TRBV18 and TRBJ2-7; tentatively, D is TRBD2 (6 bases). The CDR3 runs 16 residues. Germline values: CDR1 KGHSH, CDR2 LQKENI. Trimming took 2 bases from V and 4 from J, leaving 18 bases between them. Written as DNA, the CDR3 is TGTGCCAGCTCACCAGGGATCTTGGAGGGCCGGTACGAGCAGTACTTC. This codes for CASSPGILEGRYEQYF.

The rearrangement uses TRBV4-1 and TRBJ1-1, with 8 bases that match TRBD1. The germline V gene has CDR1 MGHRA and CDR2 YSYEKL. CDR3 length: 15 residues. The J segment lost 3 bases and the V segment lost 2 bases, leaving 5 bases of the junction unmatched. CDR3 protein: CASSQMGQVYTEAFF. CDR3 DNA: TGCGCCAGCAGCCAAATGGGACAGGTGTACACTGAAGCTTTCTTT.

This chain connects TRBV18 to TRBJ2-7, with D perhaps being TRBD1 or TRBD2 (5 bases each). Germline CDR1 is KGHSH and CDR2 is LQKENI. The CDR3 contains 13 residues. With 0 bases removed from V and 5 bases from J, the gap between germline ends came to 8 bases. The CDR3 bases are TGTGCCAGCTCACCACCTACGGGGCACGAGCAGTACTTC. Protein sequence: CASSPPTGHEQYF.

The chain employs TRBV25-1 and TRBJ1-4; the D is unclear. The ends were cut back, 6 bases at V and 8 bases at J, with 13 bases in the middle. The CDR3 totals 13 residues. In germline, CDR1 is MGHDK, CDR2 SYGVNS. CDR3 in DNA: TGTGCCAGCAGACTCGCGAGAGGCGAAAAACTGTTTTTT. Residues: CASRLARGEKLFF. The whole variable domain, remainder taken from reference TRBV25-1 and TRBJ1-4, is EADIYQTPRYLVIGTGKKITLECSQTMGHDKMYWYQQDPGMELHLIHYSYGVNSTEKGDLSSESTVSRIRTEHFPLTLESARPSHTSQYLCASRLARGEKLFFGSGTQLSVL.

V gene TRBV10-3 combines with J gene TRBJ2-1; 7 bases map to TRBD1. The ends lost 3 bases at V and 4 bases at J; junction bases unmatched: 9. The germline CDR1 and CDR2 sequences are ENHRY and SYGVKD. The CDR3 has 16 amino acids. The CDR3 is CAISESTGTAYNEQFF. The DNA for the CDR3 is TGTGCCATCAGTGAAAGTACCGGGACAGCTTACAATGAGCAGTTCTTC.

This chain joins TRBV19 and TRBJ2-2; D gene ambiguous. CDR3 length: 15 amino acids. The ends were cut back, 6 bases at V and 0 bases at J, with 11 bases in the middle. CDR1 is LNHDA and CDR2 is SQIVND in the germline V gene (reference sequence). This CDR3 is CASRPAGANTGELFF. In DNA form, the CDR3 reads TGTGCCAGTAGGCCGGCAGGCGCGAACACCGGGGAGCTGTTTTTT.

This clone was picked up a small number of times. The V call is TRBV7-2, the J call TRBJ1-3; possible D gene TRBD1, 5 bases. V was pared by 5 bases and J by 0 bases, with 14 bases between. The CDR3 loop spans 16 amino acids. Germline CDR1 is SGHTA and CDR2 is FQGNSA. The CDR3 DNA reads as TGTGCCAGCAGCGCCCGGGGGTCCAGCTCTGGAAACACCATATATTTT. It codes for CASSARGSSSGNTIYF. Together with reference TRBV7-2 and TRBJ1-3, the CDR3 gives the full variable domain: GAGVSQSPSNKVTEKGKDVELRCDPISGHTALYWYRQSLGQGLEFLIYFQGNSAPDKSGLPSDRFSAERTGGSVSTLTIQRTQQEDSAVYLCASSARGSSSGNTIYFGEGSWLTVV.

This clone appeared a single time. J is TRBJ2-1 and V is TRBV6-5, with D unclear. This CDR3 region has 12 residues. Germline CDR1 MNHEY, CDR2 SVGAGI. The ends were cut back, 5 bases at V and 9 bases at J, with 11 bases in the middle. The CDR3 DNA sequence: TGTGCCAGCAGTATACAATTCAGTGAGCAGTTCTTC. It encodes CASSIQFSEQFF.

The gene calls are TRBV5-4 and TRBJ2-7; 8 bases agree with TRBD1. There are 14 residues in the CDR3. CDR1 SGHNT and CDR2 YYREEE come from the germline V gene (reference sequence). V lost 3 bases, J lost 7 bases, and 9 bases stayed unmatched. CDR3 nucleotides: TGTGCCAGCAGCTCCGACAGGGGAAGTTGGGAGCAGTACTTC. This translates into CASSSDRGSWEQYF.

This clone was seen a single time. V usage is TRBV21-1 and J usage is TRBJ1-2. TRBV21-1 is deemed a pseudogene. The CDR3 spans 14 residues. This chain's CDR3 is CASSKGGGNYGYTF. The CDR3 DNA sequence: TGTGCCAGCAGCAAAGGTGGCGGAAACTATGGCTACACCTTC.

The CDR3 DNA follows: TGTGCCAGTAGTAAGGGCCAGGGACTATCCTACGAGCAGTACTTC. It codes for CASSKGQGLSYEQYF. The V gene is TRBV19, the J gene TRBJ2-7; 7 nucleotides match TRBD2. CDR1 is LNHDA and CDR2 is SQIVND in the germline V gene (reference sequence). The J segment lost 1 base and the V segment lost 4 bases, leaving 7 bases of the junction unmatched. The CDR3 sequence is 15 residues long.